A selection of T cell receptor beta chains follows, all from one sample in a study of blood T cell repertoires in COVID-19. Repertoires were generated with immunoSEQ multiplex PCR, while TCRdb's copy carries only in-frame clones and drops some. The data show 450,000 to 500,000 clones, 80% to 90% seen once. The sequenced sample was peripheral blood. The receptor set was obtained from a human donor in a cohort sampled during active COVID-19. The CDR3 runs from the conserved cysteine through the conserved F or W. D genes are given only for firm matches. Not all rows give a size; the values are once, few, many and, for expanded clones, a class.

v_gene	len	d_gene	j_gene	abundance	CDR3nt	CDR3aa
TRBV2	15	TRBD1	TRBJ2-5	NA	TGTGCCAGCAGTGTAAACCAGGGGGCGGGAGAGACCCAGTACTTC	CASSVNQGAGETQYF
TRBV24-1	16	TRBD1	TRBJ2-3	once	TGTGCCACCAGTGCCTATCGGACAGGAGGCACAGATACGCAGTATTTT	CATSAYRTGGTDTQYF
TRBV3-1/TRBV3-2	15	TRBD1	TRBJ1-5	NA	TGTGCCAGCAGCCCCGGACAGGGGAGCAATCAGCCCCAGCATTTT	CASSPGQGSNQPQHF
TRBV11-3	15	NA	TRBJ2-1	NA	TGTGCCAGCAGCTTAAGGCGGGGAGACGACAATGAGCAGTTCTTC	CASSLRRGDDNEQFF
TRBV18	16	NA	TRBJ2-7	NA	TGTGCCAGCTCCCAAAATCAGGGATCTATTCCCTACGAGCAGTACTTC	CASSQNQGSIPYEQYF
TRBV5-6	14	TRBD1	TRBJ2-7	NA	TGTGCCAGCAGCGCCTCAGGGGGCGGCCACGAGCAGTACTTC	CASSASGGGHEQYF
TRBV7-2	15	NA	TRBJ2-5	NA	TGTGCCAGCATGCGCCCGGGACACCCCCAAGAGACCCAGTACTTC	CASMRPGHPQETQYF
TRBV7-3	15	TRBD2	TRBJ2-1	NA	TGTGCCAGCAGAGCGGGGACTAGCGTCTACAATGAGCAGTTCTTC	CASRAGTSVYNEQFF
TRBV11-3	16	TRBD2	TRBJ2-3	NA	TGTGCCAGCAGCTTGGAAGCGGGGGGCCCCACAGATACGCAGTATTTT	CASSLEAGGPTDTQYF
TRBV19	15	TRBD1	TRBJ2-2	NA	TGTGCCAGTAGTATTAAGGGGGCACCCGGCGGGGAGCTGTTTTTT	CASSIKGAPGGELFF
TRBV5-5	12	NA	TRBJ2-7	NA	TGTGCCAGCAGCTTGCCATCGGGCGAGCAGTACTTC	CASSLPSGEQYF
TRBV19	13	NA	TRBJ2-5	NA	TGTGCCAGTAGCAGACAGCGCCGAGAGACCCAGTACTTC	CASSRQRRETQYF
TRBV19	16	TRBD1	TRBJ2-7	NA	TGTGCCAGTAGTATAGTTTCGGGACAGGGTACCAACGAGCAGTACTTC	CASSIVSGQGTNEQYF
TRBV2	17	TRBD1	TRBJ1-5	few	TGTGCCAGCAGTACTTCCGGGACAGGGGTTTACAATCAGCCCCAGCATTTT	CASSTSGTGVYNQPQHF
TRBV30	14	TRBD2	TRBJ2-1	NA	TGTGCCTGGAGTGTACGGACTAGCGGGGATCAGCAGTTCTTC	CAWSVRTSGDQQFF
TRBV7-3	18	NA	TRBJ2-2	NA	TGTGCCAGCAGCTTAATCGCAACAGGCCAAAGCCCGACCGGGGAGCTGTTTTTT	CASSLIATGQSPTGELFF
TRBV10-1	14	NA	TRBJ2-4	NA	TGCGCCAGCCCAACGGGGTTAGCCAAAAACATTCAGTACTTC	CASPTGLAKNIQYF
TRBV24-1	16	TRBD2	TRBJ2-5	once	TGTGCCACCAGTGATGCCGCTAGCGGGAGGCCGGGGACCCAGTACTTC	CATSDAASGRPGTQYF
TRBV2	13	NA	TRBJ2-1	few	TGTGCCAGCAGTGCGGCAGGGGTCAATGAGCAGTTCTTC	CASSAAGVNEQFF
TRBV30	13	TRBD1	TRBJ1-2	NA	TGTGCCAGGACCCTCTGGACAGGGGATGGCTACACCTTC	CARTLWTGDGYTF
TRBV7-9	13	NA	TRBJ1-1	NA	TGTGCCAGCAGCTTAGGGGGCTCCAAAACGGCTTTCTTT	CASSLGGSKTAFF
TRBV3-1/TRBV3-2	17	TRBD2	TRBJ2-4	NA	TGTGCCAGCAGCCAAGATCCAAGCGGGAGTTCCAAAAACATTCAGTACTTC	CASSQDPSGSSKNIQYF
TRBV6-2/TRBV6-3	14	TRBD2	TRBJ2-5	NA	TGTGCCAGCAGTCTAGCGGAGTGGGGGGAGACCCAGTACTTC	CASSLAEWGETQYF
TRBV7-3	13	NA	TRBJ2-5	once	TGTGCCAGCAGCTCCTTGTACCAAGAGACCCAGTACTTC	CASSSLYQETQYF
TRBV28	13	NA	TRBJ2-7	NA	TGTGCCAGCAGTTCACCCGGGTTCCACGAGCAGTACTTC	CASSSPGFHEQYF
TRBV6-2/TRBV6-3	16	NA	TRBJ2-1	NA	TGTGCCAGCAGTTCCCCTTCCCGGAGCTCCTACAATGAGCAGTTCTTC	CASSSPSRSSYNEQFF
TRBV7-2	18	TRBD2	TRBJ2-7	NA	TGTGCCAGCAGCTTTAAAGCGGGAGGGCCGGCGAGCTCCTACGAGCAGTACTTC	CASSFKAGGPASSYEQYF
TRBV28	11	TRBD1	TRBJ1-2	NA	TGTGCCAGCAGGGACAGGGGTGGCTACACCTTC	CASRDRGGYTF
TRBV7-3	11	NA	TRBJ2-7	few	TGTGCCAGCAGCTCCCGTGAGGCCAGGGACTTC	CASSSREARDF
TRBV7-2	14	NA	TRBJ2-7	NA	TGTGCCAGCAGCTTCAGGGGTCCCCCCTACGAGCAGTACTTC	CASSFRGPPYEQYF
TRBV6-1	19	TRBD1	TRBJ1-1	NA	TGTGCCAGCAGTGAAGCGCGGAGGGGACAGGTCACAGAGAACACTGAAGCTTTCTTT	CASSEARRGQVTENTEAFF
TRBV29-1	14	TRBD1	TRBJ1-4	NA	TGCAGCGTCATCCGGGACAGGGAATATGAAAAACTGTTTTTT	CSVIRDREYEKLFF
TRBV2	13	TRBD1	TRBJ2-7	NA	TGTGCCAGCAGTGCAGGGACAGGCTCCGAGCAGTACTTC	CASSAGTGSEQYF
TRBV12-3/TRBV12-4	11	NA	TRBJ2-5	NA	TGTGCCAGCAGCTATGAAAATACCCAGTACTTC	CASSYENTQYF
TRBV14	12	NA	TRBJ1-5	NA	TGTGCCAGCAGCCAAGGGGAGCAGCCCCAGCATTTT	CASSQGEQPQHF
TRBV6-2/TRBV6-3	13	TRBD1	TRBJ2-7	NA	TGTGCCAGCAGTTACGGGACAGCTCCCGTACAGTACTTC	CASSYGTAPVQYF
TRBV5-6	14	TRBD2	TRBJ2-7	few	TGTGCCAGCAGCCCGGGACTAGCGGGAGGAGAGCAGTACTTC	CASSPGLAGGEQYF
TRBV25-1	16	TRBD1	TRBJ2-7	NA	TGTGCCAGCAGTTTAAGAACGGGACAGGGATTGGACGAGCAGTACTTC	CASSLRTGQGLDEQYF
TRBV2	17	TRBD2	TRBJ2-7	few	TGTGCCAGCAGTGATAAAGAAAGAGCGGGAGGTCCCTACGAGCAGTACTTC	CASSDKERAGGPYEQYF
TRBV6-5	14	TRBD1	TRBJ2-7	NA	TGTGCCAGCAGTTATTGGGACAGGACCTACGAGCAGTACTTC	CASSYWDRTYEQYF
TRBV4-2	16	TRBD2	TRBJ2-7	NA	TGTGCCAGCAGCCAAGGACCGACTAGCTGGGGGGTTGAGCAGTACTTC	CASSQGPTSWGVEQYF
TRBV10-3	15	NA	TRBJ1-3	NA	TGTGCCATCAATAACAGGGCTGAATCTGGAAACACCATATATTTT	CAINNRAESGNTIYF
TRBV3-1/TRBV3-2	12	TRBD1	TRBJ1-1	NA	TGTGCCAGCAGCTCCCAGGGGGCCCAAGCTTTCTTT	CASSSQGAQAFF
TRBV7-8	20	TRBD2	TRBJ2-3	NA	TGTGCCAGCAGCTTAGCGAGGGGACTAGCGGGAGTATTGGGCACAGATACGCAGTATTTT	CASSLARGLAGVLGTDTQYF
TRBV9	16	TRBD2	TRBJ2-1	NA	TGTGCCAGCAGCTTAGATCCTAGCGGGAGTTACAATGAGCAGTTCTTC	CASSLDPSGSYNEQFF
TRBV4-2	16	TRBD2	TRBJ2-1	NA	TGTGCCAGCAGCCCCCTTTTAGCGGGACCTTACAATGAGCAGTTCTTC	CASSPLLAGPYNEQFF
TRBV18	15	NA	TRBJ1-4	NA	TGTGCCAGCTCACCACCGACAGAGAGCAATGAAAAACTGTTTTTT	CASSPPTESNEKLFF
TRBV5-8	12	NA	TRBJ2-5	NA	TGTGCCAGCAGCCGGAGACGGGAGACCCAGTACTTC	CASSRRRETQYF